This T cell receptor beta chain was documented in a study of blood T cells in healthy people across ages. Study-level findings and limits: Naive CD4+ cells and diversity were both higher in long-lived donors than in aged donors.

Points on this clonotype: The antigen remains undetermined.

Primers used in a second PCR of roughly 6 to 11 cycles were a sample-barcoded 5' primer and a J-beta primer mix. Each of the samples gave a minimum of 2.5 million paired-end reads that contained CDR3. One entry per CDR3 protein, called by TCRdb with MiXCR from the 5' RACE reads. The table lists more than 700,000 distinct CDR3 sequences, 35% to 50% of them singletons. This CDR3 region has 14 residues. CDR1 is MNHEY and CDR2 is SMNVEV in the germline V gene (reference sequence). The junction had 8 bases not matched to a gene; V was cut back by 5 bases and J by 8 bases. Ranging in age from about 6 to 100, the donors were healthy Caucasian individuals from Russia.

V and J are TRBV27 and TRBJ2-1; TRBD2 matches at 8 bases. This clonotype was obtained from a man aged 80 or over in good health. What was sequenced was blood. CDR3 bases: TGTGCCAGCAGTCCGGGACTAGGGTACGATGAGCAGTTCTTC. Its protein product is CASSPGLGYDEQFF.